This T cell receptor beta chain was sequenced in a study of vaccination and CD4 T cells after COVID-19. V was clipped by 6 bases and J by 5 bases; unmatched bases: 7. CDR1 is SGHNT and CDR2 is YYREEE in the germline V gene (reference sequence). The CDR3 sequence is 14 residues long. A word on this clonotype: The antigen is unknown.

The Oncomine TCR Beta short-read assay was what sequenced the DNA obtained from cultured CD4+ T cells. Genomic DNA was extracted from cultured CD4+ T cells. A single record per CDR3 protein comes from TCRdb applying MiXCR to the PCR reads. Found here are 6,500 to 10,000 distinct CDR3 sequences, more than 40% of them singletons; the top ten hold roughly a fifth. Treatment of the sample: approximately 10-day PBMC culture with coronavirus spike peptide pools or control peptides (ViraFEST assay). Investigators obtained the unexposed donor's CD4+ T cells before the COVID-19 pandemic (2011-2018). Unexposed-donor CD4+ T cells were probed with SARS-CoV-2 S/N and four cold-coronavirus spikes, cells permitting.

The sample taken for sequencing was CD4+ T cells from blood, cultured in vitro. The TCR comes from a human donor in good health. The rearrangement links TRBV5-4 to TRBJ2-7; 11 nucleotides align to TRBD2. The CDR3 DNA reads as TGTGCCAGCACCATTAGCGGGGGGGGCCACGAGCAGTACTTC. Protein: CASTISGGGHEQYF. The full variable domain, with the rest looked up from reference TRBV5-4 and TRBJ2-7, is ETGVTQSPTHLIKTRGQQVTLRCSSQSGHNTVSWYQQALGQGPQFIFQYYREEENGRGNFPPRFSGLQFPNYSSELNVNALELDDSALYLCASTISGGGHEQYFGPGTRLTVT.